The clone carrying this T cell receptor beta chain was picked up many times. Its antigen remains unknown. The germline gives CDR1 DFQATT, CDR2 SNEGSKA (reference sequence). The V segment lost 0 bases and the J segment 7 bases; nucleotides outside the gene matches: 10. The CDR3 is 17 residues long. The sample comes from a study of T-cell reconstitution after alpha-beta-depleted transplantation in children. The study's findings and limits: The high TCRbeta diversity at day 60 in some patients came from surviving recipient T cells and thymic progenitors. Expanded graft clones numbering several hundred reportedly gave rise to alpha-beta T cells about two months after transplant. Fresh T-cell production supplied most of the T-cell counts and diversity seen one year after transplant.

The TCRbeta library was prepared with unique molecular identifiers. Each CDR3 protein gets one entry after TCRdb re-called the PCR reads with MiXCR. Found here are about 350,000 distinct CDR3 sequences, around 15% of them singletons; the top ten hold roughly 40%. The sequence was collected from a male patient aged 2 to 9 who had a stem cell transplant for acute lymphoblastic leukemia, so the T cells may come from the graft donor. The sequenced sample was PBMCs, mostly from graft donor cells, obtained 360 days after TCRalphabeta/CD19-depleted stem cell transplant. The rearrangement joins TRBV20-1 to TRBJ2-1; TRBD2 matches at 12 bases. CDR3 sequence reads: CSARDSGLAGVGNEQFF. CDR3 sequence (DNA): TGCAGTGCTAGAGACTCGGGACTAGCGGGCGTAGGGAATGAGCAGTTCTTC.